This T cell receptor (beta chain) came from a study of vaccination effects on CD4 cells after COVID-19. Sequencing used immunoSEQ multiplex PCR; TCRdb keeps in-frame clones, though not all of them. The sample holds roughly 51,000 clones, 65% to 80% seen once. The V end lost 5 bases, the J end lost 5 bases, and 25 bases lay between the germline ends. The CDR3 length is 19 residues. The germline V gene has CDR1 SGHNT and CDR2 YENEEA. Isolation of CD4+ T cells took place after less than 12 days of culture. This individual contracted SARS-CoV-2 between March and December 2020, as verified by PCR. It was two doses of either the BNT162b2 or mRNA-1273 vaccine that participants received. Cultures received IL-2 medium that replaced half the medium on days 3 and 7. Remarks on this clone: Antigen unknown.

The source material was CD4+ T cells from PBMCs cultured without peptide, sampled after COVID-19 vaccination. The sequence derives from a human donor who had a prior SARS-CoV-2 infection. This chain connects TRBV11-3 to TRBJ1-6; no firm D call. The CDR3 region is CASSARRVDTWEDNSPLHF. The DNA for the CDR3 is TGTGCCAGCAGCGCACGTAGGGTAGACACCTGGGAGGATAATTCACCCCTCCACTTT.